Presented here are 25 T cell receptor beta chains from one specimen sequenced in a study of PD-1 blockade in mismatch repair-deficient tumors. Clones were read by immunoSEQ multiplex PCR, and TCRdb kept only the in-frame ones, dropping some. This table holds approximately 63,000 clones, about 91% found once. The material was peripheral blood, obtained 52 weeks after starting pembrolizumab. These TCRs come from an adult with mismatch repair-deficient cancer.

The V call is TRBV4-2, the J call TRBJ2-3; D not resolved. Germline CDR1 reads LGHNA; CDR2 reads YNFKEQ. V gave up 0 bases and J gave up 2 bases, with 9 bases separating them. The CDR3 is made up of 15 amino acids. The CDR3 DNA is TGTGCCAGCAGCCAAGATCTACGGATCACAGATACGCAGTATTTT. It is translated as CASSQDLRITDTQYF.

This chain connects TRBV29-1 to TRBJ1-4; D is unresolved. Germline V gene data show CDR1 as SQVTM and CDR2 as ANQGSEA. The V gene lost 4 bases and the J gene lost 3 bases, with 9 bases spanning the gap. This CDR3 is 13 amino acids long. In nucleotides, the CDR3 is TGCAGCGTTGTTCTGATGCCTAATGAAAAACTGTTTTTT. Amino acid sequence: CSVVLMPNEKLFF.

In its sample, this clone was seen once. The chain recombines TRBV4-1 with TRBJ2-7; a possible D gene is TRBD2 (5 bases). This CDR3 has 15 amino acids. V was pared by 1 base and J by 2 bases, with 12 bases between. Germline assignment: CDR1 MGHRA and CDR2 YSYEKL. CDR3 in DNA: TGCGCCAGCAGCCAAGTGGCGGACTGGACCTACGAGCAGTACTTC. Translating it yields CASSQVADWTYEQYF.

V and J are TRBV28 and TRBJ2-1, with 10 bases aligning to TRBD2. Germline lookup yields CDR1 MDHEN and CDR2 SYDVKM. After removal of 6 bases from V and 9 bases from J, the junction contained 8 bases not matched to a gene. The CDR3 length is 14 residues. This chain's CDR3 is CASSRAGGFSEQFF. The CDR3, as DNA: TGTGCCAGCAGCCGAGCGGGAGGGTTTAGTGAGCAGTTCTTC.

The chain has TRBV11-2 and TRBJ2-7; 12 bases agree with TRBD1. The CDR3 runs to 16 residues. The germline CDR1 and CDR2 sequences are SGHAT and FQNNGV. J lost 1 base, V lost 5 bases, and 6 bases had no gene match. CDR3 DNA: TGTGCCAGCAGCCCAGGGACAGGGGGCGCGTCCTACGAGCAGTACTTC. Translation gives CASSPGTGGASYEQYF.

This chain joins TRBV6-1 and TRBJ1-5; tentative D call: TRBD1 (5 bases). From germline, CDR1 is MNHNS and CDR2 SASEGT. V shed 4 bases and J shed 1 base, with 14 bases lying between them. This CDR3 has 16 residues. The CDR3 loop reads CASSASRDLSNQPQHF. The CDR3, as DNA: TGTGCCAGCAGTGCCAGCAGGGATTTGAGCAATCAGCCCCAGCATTTT.

This chain uses TRBV29-1 with TRBJ1-2, with 10 bases fitting TRBD1. The CDR3 covers 13 residues. J lost 6 bases, V lost 0 bases, and 1 base had no gene match. The germline gives CDR1 SQVTM, CDR2 ANQGSEA. DNA of the CDR3: TGCAGCGTTGAAGATGGGACAGGGGATGGCTACACCTTC. Protein product: CSVEDGTGDGYTF. Using reference TRBV29-1 and TRBJ1-2 for the parts outside the CDR3, the full variable domain is SAVISQKPSRDICQRGTSLTIQCQVDSQVTMMFWYRQQPGQSLTLIATANQGSEATYESGFVIDKFPISRPNLTFSTLTVSNMSPEDSSIYLCSVEDGTGDGYTFGSGTRLTVV.

The rearrangement links TRBV5-4 to TRBJ2-5, with a possible D match to TRBD1 (6 bases). Germline CDR1 is SGHNT and CDR2 is YYREEE (reference sequence). The ends were cut back, 3 bases at V and 4 bases at J, with 13 bases in the middle. This CDR3 is built from 14 residues. CDR3 region: CASSSQGKRETQYF. CDR3 nucleotides: TGTGCCAGCAGCTCCCAGGGGAAACGAGAGACCCAGTACTTC.

This chain links TRBV5-8 with TRBJ2-7, with D tentatively TRBD2 (7 bases). CDR3 length equals 15 residues. The V gene's germline CDR1 is SGHTS and CDR2 YDEGEE. V lost 4 bases, J lost 2 bases, and 16 bases lay in between. The CDR3 reads CASSRFGGAAYEQYF. The CDR3 DNA sequence: TGTGCCAGCAGCCGCTTTGGGGGGGCGGCCTACGAGCAGTACTTC.

This clone appeared once. The rearrangement uses TRBV11-2 and TRBJ2-1; 12 positions agree with TRBD2. Germline values: CDR1 SGHAT, CDR2 FQNNGV. Trimming removed 5 bases from V and 9 bases from J; junction bases left unmatched: 8. This CDR3 contains 15 residues. As DNA, the CDR3 is TGTGCCAGCAGCCCCCTAGCGGGAGGGCCCGGTGAGCAGTTCTTC. It encodes CASSPLAGGPGEQFF.

V is TRBV5-1 and J is TRBJ1-1, with a tentative D call TRBD1 (5 bases). The CDR3 contains 13 residues. V shed 4 bases and J shed 10 bases, with 17 bases lying between them. Germline loops: CDR1 SGHRS, CDR2 YFSETQ. The CDR3 region has the DNA TGCGCCAGCAGCCTAGTGGGGCGATCGGTAGCTTTCTTT. This codes for CASSLVGRSVAFF.

This clone was counted a single time. The J gene is TRBJ2-1, the V gene TRBV4-3, with 8 bases matching TRBD2. Germline CDR1 LGHNA, CDR2 YSLEER. CDR3 size: 16 residues. V lost 0 bases to trimming and J lost 5 bases; unmatched junction nucleotides: 6. CDR3 sequence (DNA): TGCGCCAGCAGCCAAGATAGGCTACTAGCGGACAATGAGCAGTTCTTC. This sequence encodes CASSQDRLLADNEQFF.

This clone showed up just once. The chain couples TRBV6-5 to TRBJ2-2; D uncertain. The CDR3 extends over 14 amino acids. V was pared by 4 bases and J by 2 bases, with 8 bases between. The germline V gene has CDR1 MNHEY and CDR2 SVGAGI. The CDR3 nucleotides read TGTGCCAGCAGTTTCGGTCCCAACACCGGGGAGCTGTTTTTT. Translating gives CASSFGPNTGELFF.

The chain employs TRBV7-2 and TRBJ2-7; D unclear. Deletions cut 4 bases from V and 0 bases from J, with 4 bases between. Germline V gene data show CDR1 as SGHTA and CDR2 as FQGNSA. The CDR3 has 12 residues. CDR3 DNA: TGTGCCAGCAGCTGGAGCTCCTACGAGCAGTACTTC. Residues: CASSWSSYEQYF.

This clone occurred a few times. The chain is built from TRBV18 and TRBJ2-2; no reliable D call. The CDR3 is 11 amino acids. Deletions cut 4 bases from V and 7 bases from J, with 4 bases between. Germline V CDR1 and CDR2: KGHSH, LQKENI. The DNA of the CDR3 is TGTGCCAGCTCACTTAACGGGGAGCTGTTTTTT. It codes for CASSLNGELFF. The complete variable domain, with remaining parts taken from reference TRBV18 and TRBJ2-2, reads NAGVMQNPRHLVRRRGQEARLRCSPMKGHSHVYWYRQLPEEGLKFMVYLQKENIIDESGMPKERFSAEFPKEGPSILRIQQVVRGDSAAYFCASSLNGELFFGEGSRLTVL.

The V call is TRBV7-9, the J call TRBJ2-7; the D gene is possibly TRBD2 (6 bases). The germline gives CDR1 SEHNR, CDR2 FQNEAQ (reference sequence). The CDR3 runs to 16 residues. Deletions cut 1 base from V and 5 bases from J, with 18 bases between. CDR3: CASSLGRREVPHEQYF. The CDR3, as DNA: TGTGCCAGCAGCTTAGGGAGGAGGGAGGTCCCCCACGAGCAGTACTTC.

In this sample, this clone turned up once. The J gene is TRBJ1-5, the V gene TRBV23-1; D is possibly TRBD1 (6 bases). TRBV23-1 qualifies as an ORF whose function is uncertain. The length of the CDR3 is 18 residues. V dropped 2 bases and J dropped 4 bases, with 21 bases sitting between them. DNA of the CDR3: TGCGCCAGCAGTCAAACCGATTCCCGCAGGGGCGTTAATCAGCCCCAGCATTTT. Translated, it gives CASSQTDSRRGVNQPQHF.

V usage is TRBV10-1 and J usage is TRBJ2-7; D tentatively fits TRBD1 or TRBD2 (5 bases each). Germline V gene data show CDR1 as WNHNN and CDR2 as SYGVQD (reference sequence). V was pared by 3 bases and J by 2 bases, with 14 bases between. The CDR3 runs to 15 residues. DNA of the CDR3: TGCGCCAGCAGTGAACCGGGACGGGCCACCTACGAGCAGTACTTC. Translating it yields CASSEPGRATYEQYF.

The chain links TRBV7-2 to TRBJ2-3; the match to TRBD2 covers 8 bases. The ends lost 5 bases at V and 1 base at J; junction bases unmatched: 8. CDR1 and CDR2 from the germline V gene are SGHTA and FQGNSA. The CDR3 runs 16 residues. CDR3 protein: CASSEGGGGRTDTQYF. The CDR3 coding sequence is TGTGCCAGCAGCGAAGGTGGCGGGGGGCGCACAGATACGCAGTATTTT.

The chain carries TRBV10-2 and TRBJ2-7, with D possibly being TRBD2 (5 bases). Trimming pared 8 bases from V and 0 bases from J, leaving 17 bases between. The CDR3 is made up of 15 amino acids. Germline lookup yields CDR1 WSHSY and CDR2 SAAADI. The CDR3 reads CASSPSGLSSYEQYF. The DNA of the CDR3 is TGCGCCAGCTCCCCCAGCGGTCTGAGCTCCTACGAGCAGTACTTC.

The CDR3 here is CASSQGENTEAFF. For the CDR3, the DNA is TGCGCCAGCAGCCAAGGGGAGAACACTGAAGCTTTCTTT. The chain combines TRBV4-3 with TRBJ1-1; D gene ambiguous. Germline lookup yields CDR1 LGHNA and CDR2 YSLEER. The V gene lost 1 base and the J gene lost 1 base, with 4 bases spanning the gap. CDR3 length: 13 amino acids.

The genes are TRBV27 and TRBJ2-7; D perhaps matches TRBD2 (6 bases). Germline V gene data show CDR1 as MNHEY and CDR2 as SMNVEV (reference sequence). Between the trimmed V and J ends, which lost 11 bases and 1 base, there was a span of 18 bases. The CDR3 extends over 14 amino acids. CDR3 coding DNA: TGTGCCCCCCGGGGGTGGGGCAGTTCCTACGAGCAGTACTTC. It specifies CAPRGWGSSYEQYF.

The genes are TRBV6-1 and TRBJ1-1; 7 nucleotides match TRBD1. The CDR3 consists of 15 residues. Germline assignment: CDR1 MNHNS and CDR2 SASEGT. The junction had 8 bases not matched to a gene; V was cut back by 5 bases and J by 2 bases. The CDR3 DNA sequence: TGTGCCAGCAGTCCTTGGAAAGGGGGCAACACTGAAGCTTTCTTT. Protein: CASSPWKGGNTEAFF.

This chain uses TRBV5-1 with TRBJ2-2, with D possibly matching TRBD2 (5 bases). The CDR3 runs to 15 residues. Germline CDR1 and CDR2: SGHRS and YFSETQ. V was shortened by 2 bases and J by 2 bases, with 10 bases between the two germline ends. CDR3 nucleotides: TGCGCCAGCAGCTTCTACCGGGAAAACACCGGGGAGCTGTTTTTT. It encodes CASSFYRENTGELFF.

Worth noting for this clone: The sample holds other DNA sequences that translate to the same CDR3. Here the CDR3 DNA reads TGTGCCAGCAGTGACCGGGGATCTGGGGCCAACGTCCTGACTTTC. This sequence encodes CASSDRGSGANVLTF. This chain joins TRBV6-4 and TRBJ2-6; tentatively, D is TRBD2 (5 bases). V shed 2 bases and J shed 1 base, with 6 bases lying between them. Germline V gene data show CDR1 as MRHNA and CDR2 as SNTAGT. This CDR3 has 15 amino acids.